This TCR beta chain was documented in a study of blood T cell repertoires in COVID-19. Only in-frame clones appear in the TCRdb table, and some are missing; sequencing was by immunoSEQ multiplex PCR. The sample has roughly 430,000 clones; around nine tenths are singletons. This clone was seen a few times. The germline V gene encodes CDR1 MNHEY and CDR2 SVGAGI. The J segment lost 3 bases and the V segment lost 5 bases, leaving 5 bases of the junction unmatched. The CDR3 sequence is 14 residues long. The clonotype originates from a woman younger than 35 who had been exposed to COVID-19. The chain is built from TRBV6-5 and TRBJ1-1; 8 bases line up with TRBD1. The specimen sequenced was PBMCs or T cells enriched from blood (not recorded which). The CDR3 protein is CASSPYRGDTEAFF. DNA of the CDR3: TGTGCCAGCAGTCCCTACAGGGGGGACACTGAAGCTTTCTTT.